This TCR beta chain was retrieved from a study of T cell clonality in common variable immunodeficiency. Findings of the study overall: T cell subpopulation sequencing would be needed to explain CVID clonality. Fewer deletions and N-nucleotide insertions were reportedly seen in common variable immunodeficiency TCR beta sequences.

TCRdb's table, derived via immunoSEQ multiplex PCR, lists solely in-frame clones and lacks some. Observed in the sample are about 37,000 clones, none of them singletons. This clone was seen ten or more times. The antigen remains undetermined. The CDR3 end lies 3 residues beyond the end of the read and is filled in from the germline J gene. The V gene's germline CDR1 is SGHVS and CDR2 FNYEAQ. The length of the CDR3 is 16 residues. The V gene lost 4 bases and the J gene lost 4 bases, with 20 bases spanning the gap. This TCR was recovered from a person aged 18-70 years in good health. The specimen was peripheral blood mononuclear cells. The chain couples TRBV7-6 to TRBJ2-7; D might be TRBD2 (6 bases). CDR3 sequence: CASSSTKGLPDYEQYF. The CDR3 bases that were read are TGTGCCAGCAGCTCCACCAAAGGACTACCGGATTACGAG.